This entry is about one T cell receptor beta chain. Its target is unknown. The data originate from a study of T cell repertoires in cytomegalovirus infection. Study summary: Public TCR beta signatures provided an indication of both CMV infection and a matching HLA type. Study results and caveats: Carriers of CMV and the relevant HLA type were discriminated by public TCR beta frequency.

This CDR3 comprises 16 residues. CDR1 DFQATT and CDR2 SNEGSKA come from the germline V gene (reference sequence). Trimming removed 1 base from V and 2 bases from J, with 18 bases in between. TCRdb called the reads again in MiXCR, with one record for every CDR3 protein. This table has more than 500,000 distinct CDR3 sequences, approximately 15% appearing once. The sequenced sample was CD8+ T cells from PBMCs. The genes are TRBV20-1 and TRBJ2-7; D remains unclear. This receptor was obtained from a human donor in good health (CMV status not recorded). Some clones in this sample may be carry-over from other donors' samples. The CDR3 coding sequence is TGCAGTGCTAGAGGGGGTAACAAGAATTCACCCTACGAGCAGTACTTC. It yields the protein CSARGGNKNSPYEQYF.